A single sample is the source of the 10 T cell receptor beta chains below, sequenced in a study of regulatory T cells in long-lasting Graves disease (dated by TCRdb to about 2021). Library creation used multiplex PCR. The instrument given in TCRdb is Illumina HiSeq 4000. iRepertoire HTBI primers and Arm-PCR amplification of CDR3 regions were used to construct TCR beta libraries. TCRdb reprocessing: public reads trimmed at Q25 with fastp, clones called with MiXCR, in-frame beta chains kept. Entries that share a CDR3 protein sequence are merged under the most common genes and DNA. The sample table lists roughly 300,000 distinct CDR3 sequences, around 20% of them with a count of one. The top ten clonotypes cover just under 30% of the sample. The time point tag for this specimen amounts to: persistent/refractory GD, antithyroid drugs over 5 years with positive TRAb. RNA was extracted from PBMCs in TRIzol for both TCR sequencing and RNA sequencing.

Sequenced material: peripheral blood mononuclear cells (PBMCs), taken when the disease was refractory, from a patient treated with antithyroid drugs. These receptors originate from a female donor with Graves disease.

This clonotype showed up many times. This chain joins TRBV7-2 and TRBJ1-5; 10 bases agree with TRBD1. This CDR3 contains 16 residues. V shed 5 bases, J shed 4 bases, and the junction held 8 bases outside the gene matches. Looked up from germline, CDR1 is SGHTA and CDR2 is FQGNSA. This CDR3 is CASSLDGTGVNQPQHF. The CDR3 region has the DNA TGTGCCAGCAGCCTCGACGGGACAGGGGTAAATCAGCCCCAGCATTTT.

This clonotype was counted many times. This sequence joins TRBV20-1 and TRBJ2-7; weak D call: TRBD2 (5 bases). CDR1 is DFQATT, CDR2 SNEGSKA, per germline (reference sequence). The CDR3 contains 13 residues. V lost 3 bases and J lost 3, with 12 bases in between. CDR3 in DNA: TGCAGTGCTAGTTGGGGAGCGGACTACGAGCAGTACTTC. Amino acids: CSASWGADYEQYF.

The rearrangement links TRBV7-8 to TRBJ1-3, with D unresolved. V lost 2 bases to trimming and J lost 0 bases, with 8 bases between them. CDR1 and CDR2 (germline): SGHVS, FQNEAQ. The CDR3 loop spans 15 amino acids. Written as DNA, the CDR3 is TGTGCCAGCAGCTTACATCAGTTCTCTGGAAACACCATATATTTT. Protein: CASSLHQFSGNTIYF.

The chain uses TRBV3-1 and TRBJ1-2; 7 nucleotides agree with TRBD1. From germline, CDR1 is LGHDT and CDR2 YNNKEL (reference sequence). The CDR3 covers 14 residues. Trimming removed 2 bases from V and 3 bases from J; junction bases left unmatched: 3. CDR3 in amino acids: CASSQYTGDYGYTF. The CDR3 nucleotides read TGTGCCAGCAGCCAATATACAGGGGACTATGGCTACACCTTC. Variable domain in full (rest from reference TRBV3-1 and TRBJ1-2): DTAVSQTPKYLVTQMGNDKSIKCEQNLGHDTMYWYKQDSKKFLKIMFSYNNKELIINETVPNRFSPKSPDKAHLNLHINSLELGDSAVYFCASSQYTGDYGYTFGSGTRLTVV.

This clonotype was seen ten or more times. The chain recombines TRBV4-1 with TRBJ1-1, with a possible D match to TRBD1 (5 bases). This CDR3 has 15 amino acids. V shed 1 base and J shed 2 bases, with 11 bases lying between them. The V gene's germline CDR1 is MGHRA and CDR2 YSYEKL. The CDR3 nucleotides are TGCGCCAGCAGCCAAGGAGACCGGGGCAACACTGAAGCTTTCTTT. This encodes CASSQGDRGNTEAFF.

The genes are TRBV2 and TRBJ1-6; D call uncertain. This CDR3 is 15 amino acids long. The V end lost 9 bases, the J end lost 3 bases, and 15 bases lay between the germline ends. Germline V gene lookup returns CDR1 SNHLY and CDR2 FYNNEI. CDR3 protein: CASTDLTVYNSPLHF. For the CDR3, the DNA is TGTGCCAGTACGGATCTTACGGTCTATAATTCACCCCTCCACTTT.

This clonotype has a handful of counts. The chain recombines TRBV7-9 with TRBJ1-3; D remains unclear. This CDR3 has 17 amino acids. CDR1 and CDR2 (germline): SEHNR, FQNEAQ (reference sequence). The ends were cut back, 5 bases at V and 0 bases at J, with 17 bases in the middle. The CDR3, as DNA: TGTGCCAGCAGCCGAACCGGAGGGCTTTTCTCTGGAAACACCATATATTTT. This codes for CASSRTGGLFSGNTIYF.

This clonotype was seen repeatedly, ten times or more. The chain joins TRBV2 to TRBJ1-5; 8 positions match TRBD1. Germline V gene lookup returns CDR1 SNHLY and CDR2 FYNNEI. V trimming: 2 bases; J trimming: 6 bases; junction bases outside the gene matches: 6. This CDR3 comprises 15 residues. CDR3 nucleotides: TGTGCCAGCAGTGAACGGACAGGGAGGAGTCAGCCCCAGCATTTT. Translated: CASSERTGRSQPQHF.

This clonotype was detected many times. The CDR3 DNA sequence: TGTGCCAGCAGCTCCCCCCCGGGACAGTCCAACTATGGCTACACCTTC. It codes for CASSSPPGQSNYGYTF. The chain joins TRBV7-9 to TRBJ1-2; 7 bases align to TRBD1. Germline CDR1 reads SEHNR; CDR2 reads FQNEAQ (reference sequence). J was trimmed by 2 bases and V by 4 bases; bases with no gene match: 10. CDR3 length equals 16 residues. The full variable domain, its missing parts supplied by reference TRBV7-9 and TRBJ1-2, is DTGVSQNPRHKITKRGQNVTFRCDPISEHNRLYWYRQTLGQGPEFLTYFQNEAQLEKSRLLSDRFSAERPKGSFSTLEIQRTEQGDSAMYLCASSSPPGQSNYGYTFGSGTRLTVV.

The chain employs TRBV5-1 and TRBJ1-2; 7 nucleotides line up with TRBD1. Germline V gene sequence: CDR1 SGHRS, CDR2 YFSETQ. V lost 3 bases and J lost 3; bases outside the gene matches: 5. The CDR3 loop spans 14 amino acids. Written as DNA, the CDR3 is TGCGCCAGCAGCTCAGACAGGGACGACTATGGCTACACCTTC. This encodes CASSSDRDDYGYTF.